The rows below give T cell receptor beta chains drawn from one sample of a study of human T cells and chemical hapten exposure. TCRdb passed the RACE reads through MiXCR, listing each CDR3 protein once. The data show around 300,000 distinct CDR3 sequences, around 7% seen once. The sample in question was whole blood, obtained in connection with sensitization to the hapten diphenylcyclopropenone (DPC). Receptor source: a woman under 30 with alopecia areata. Some clones in this sample may be carry-over from other donors' samples. The CDR3 runs from the conserved cysteine through the conserved F or W. D genes are given only for firm matches. Expanded clones are given a class, and other clones once, few, many or no size at all.

many,TRBV12-3/TRBV12-4,TRBJ1-6,.,CASSLGSGAPLHF,TGTGCCAGCAGTTTAGGGTCAGGGGCACCCCTCCACTTT
few,TRBV6-2/TRBV6-3,TRBJ2-2,.,CASSYQGTTGELFF,TGTGCCAGCAGTTACCAGGGTACCACCGGGGAGCTGTTTTTT
few,TRBV7-2,TRBJ1-1,.,CASSLGRLGSEAFF,TGTGCCAGCAGCTTAGGGCGGTTAGGGTCTGAAGCTTTCTTT
.,TRBV2,TRBJ1-2,.,CASGVMGGYTF,TGTGCCAGCGGGGTCATGGGGGGCTACACCTTC
few,TRBV4-2,TRBJ1-5,.,CASSQEQGQQPQHF,TGTGCCAGCAGCCAAGAACAGGGTCAGCAGCCCCAGCATTTT
.,TRBV10-3,TRBJ2-4,.,CAISDHRNIQYF,TGTGCCATCAGTGACCACCGAAACATTCAGTACTTC
few,TRBV7-9,TRBJ2-2,.,CASSFALNTGELFF,TGTGCCAGCAGCTTTGCGCTGAACACCGGGGAGCTGTTTTTT
.,TRBV15,TRBJ1-1,.,CATSQVRGSYMNTEAFF,TGTGCCACCAGCCAAGTCCGCGGCAGCTATATGAACACTGAAGCTTTCTTT
.,TRBV6-6,TRBJ1-5,TRBD1,CASSLTGGGAGQPQHF,TGTGCCAGCAGTTTAACAGGGGGCGGCGCGGGGCAGCCCCAGCATTTT
.,TRBV12-3/TRBV12-4,TRBJ2-3,TRBD2,CASSLGGGLGDTQYF,TGTGCCAGCAGTTTAGGCGGGGGACTCGGAGATACGCAGTATTTT
.,TRBV6-6,TRBJ2-1,TRBD1,CASSLYRGPSYNEQFF,TGTGCCAGCAGTCTTTACAGGGGCCCCTCCTACAATGAGCAGTTCTTC
many,TRBV7-2,TRBJ2-3,.,CASSLHLTSPVSTDTQYF,TGTGCCAGCAGCCTTCACCTCACTAGCCCGGTATCCACAGATACGCAGTATTTT
many,TRBV28,TRBJ2-7,.,CASSLLGSYYEQYF,TGTGCCAGCAGTTTGTTGGGATCCTACTACGAGCAGTACTTC
few,TRBV12-3/TRBV12-4,TRBJ1-6,.,CASSSPKGDLYNSPLHF,TGTGCCAGCAGTTCGCCCAAGGGGGATCTCTATAATTCACCCCTCCACTTT
many,TRBV7-9,TRBJ2-3,.,CASSERSHPTDTQYF,TGTGCCAGCAGCGAGCGGTCGCATCCCACAGATACGCAGTATTTT
many,TRBV5-1,TRBJ1-5,.,CASSLCSAGWNQPQHF,TGCGCCAGCAGCTTGTGTAGTGCAGGGTGGAATCAGCCCCAGCATTTT
.,TRBV12-3/TRBV12-4,TRBJ2-5,TRBD2,CASSQRGGQETQYF,TGTGCCAGCAGTCAGCGGGGGGGCCAAGAGACCCAGTACTTC
few,TRBV10-3,TRBJ1-1,TRBD1,CAIRTDRGRVGDTEAFF,TGTGCCATCAGGACGGACAGGGGGCGCGTTGGCGACACTGAAGCTTTCTTT
few,TRBV6-6,TRBJ1-2,.,CASSLSSRGYTF,TGTGCCAGCAGTCTGAGCTCACGTGGCTACACCTTC
many,TRBV5-5,TRBJ2-3,.,CASSLDSFRAQYF,TGTGCCAGCAGCCTGGATTCGTTCCGGGCGCAGTATTTT
few,TRBV27,TRBJ2-3,TRBD2,CASSLAAGGPVTDTQYF,TGTGCCAGCAGTTTAGCGGCGGGGGGGCCAGTGACAGATACGCAGTATTTT
.,TRBV3-1,TRBJ1-6,.,CASSLGRTGNSPLHF,TGTGCCAGCAGCCTAGGGAGGACGGGTAATTCACCCCTCCACTTT
.,TRBV25-1,TRBJ2-1,TRBD2,CASSEYGGGAYNEQFF,TGTGCCAGCAGTGAATATGGCGGGGGGGCCTACAATGAGCAGTTCTTC
many,TRBV10-2,TRBJ2-1,.,CASLPNRGASYNEQFF,TGCGCCAGCCTTCCCAATCGGGGGGCCTCATACAATGAGCAGTTCTTC
.,TRBV28,TRBJ2-2,.,CASWYGELFF,TGTGCCAGCTGGTACGGGGAGCTGTTTTTT
few,TRBV6-1,TRBJ2-7,.,CASTEWLFYEQYF,TGTGCCAGCACCGAGTGGCTCTTCTACGAGCAGTACTTC
many,TRBV6-4,TRBJ2-3,.,CASSPEQGTDTQYF,TGTGCCAGCAGTCCCGAACAGGGTACAGATACGCAGTATTTT
.,TRBV6-2/TRBV6-3,TRBJ1-4,.,CASSYHWKNLATNEKLFF,TGTGCCAGCAGTTACCACTGGAAAAACCTTGCAACTAATGAAAAACTGTTTTTT
many,TRBV12-3/TRBV12-4,TRBJ2-3,.,CASSPGASDTQYF,TGTGCCAGCAGTCCAGGGGCGTCGGATACGCAGTATTTT
few,TRBV7-9,TRBJ1-4,.,CASSLDLDEKLFF,TGTGCCAGCAGCTTAGACTTGGATGAAAAACTGTTTTTT
many,TRBV1,TRBJ2-3,.,CTSSQDGGGTDTQYF,TGCACCAGCAGCCAAGACGGAGGCGGCACAGATACGCAGTATTTT
.,TRBV6-6,TRBJ2-5,.,CASSYSVETQYF,TGTGCCAGCAGTTACTCTGTCGAGACCCAGTACTTC
many,TRBV4-3,TRBJ1-1,.,CASSQELPGAGTMNTEAFF,TGCGCCAGCAGCCAAGAATTGCCAGGGGCGGGGACGATGAACACTGAAGCTTTCTTT
many,TRBV6-6,TRBJ2-3,TRBD1,CASIRRTGTGTDTQYF,TGTGCCAGCATCCGGAGGACAGGGACGGGCACAGATACGCAGTATTTT
few,TRBV7-9,TRBJ2-7,TRBD1,CASSLGGTGPYEQYF,TGTGCCAGCAGCTTAGGGGGGACAGGGCCCTACGAGCAGTACTTC
.,TRBV20-1,TRBJ2-3,.,CSAKRPSPSTDTQYF,TGCAGTGCAAAGAGACCATCTCCATCCACAGATACGCAGTATTTT
.,TRBV14,TRBJ1-1,.,CASSYMDGLEAFF,TGTGCCAGCAGCTATATGGACGGTCTTGAGGCTTTCTTT
.,TRBV10-3,TRBJ2-3,.,CAISENIGGKDTQYF,TGTGCCATCAGTGAGAATATCGGGGGTAAAGATACGCAGTATTTT
.,TRBV4-2,TRBJ1-3,TRBD1,CASSQTPGTGIRGNTIYF,TGTGCCAGCAGCCAAACCCCGGGGACAGGGATCAGAGGAAACACCATATATTTT
few,TRBV7-2,TRBJ2-1,.,CASSPGTGWNEQFF,TGTGCCAGCAGCCCTGGGACGGGTTGGAATGAGCAGTTCTTC
.,TRBV4-1,TRBJ1-5,.,CASSQDRTNNQPQHF,TGCGCCAGCAGCCAAGACAGGACGAATAATCAGCCCCAGCATTTT
.,TRBV27,TRBJ2-3,.,CASRPLPLTDTQYF,TGTGCCAGCAGACCTTTACCCCTCACAGATACGCAGTATTTT
.,TRBV7-9,TRBJ1-4,.,CASSLAGLINEKLFF,TGTGCCAGCAGCTTAGCCGGGCTGATTAATGAAAAACTGTTTTTT
few,TRBV27,TRBJ1-2,.,CASSISWTATNYGYTF,TGTGCCAGCAGTATATCCTGGACAGCAACTAACTATGGCTACACCTTC
.,TRBV2,TRBJ1-4,.,CASSETATIHQFF,TGTGCCAGCAGTGAAACGGCCACGATTCATCAGTTTTTT
few,TRBV12-3/TRBV12-4,TRBJ1-1,.,CASTAGATEAFF,TGTGCCAGCACAGCAGGGGCCACTGAAGCTTTCTTT
.,TRBV6-6,TRBJ2-7,TRBD2,CASKLASGGPTYEQYF,TGTGCCAGCAAGTTGGCTAGCGGGGGCCCAACCTACGAGCAGTACTTC
.,TRBV5-1,TRBJ2-1,.,CASSLALRGLYNEQFF,TGCGCCAGCAGCTTGGCGTTGAGGGGCCTATACAATGAGCAGTTCTTC
.,TRBV7-2,TRBJ1-5,.,CASSLELSGINQPQHF,TGTGCCAGCAGCTTGGAGTTGTCAGGGATCAATCAGCCCCAGCATTTT
few,TRBV4-1,TRBJ1-2,.,CASSQDYERRYGYTF,TGCGCCAGCAGCCAAGATTACGAGCGAAGATATGGCTACACCTTC
.,TRBV28,TRBJ1-2,.,CASSSPSHRENGYTF,TGTGCCAGCAGTTCACCATCACACAGGGAAAACGGCTACACCTTC
few,TRBV18,TRBJ1-5,TRBD1,CASSPPWTGDSNQPQHF,TGTGCCAGCTCACCACCGTGGACAGGGGATAGCAATCAGCCCCAGCATTTT
.,TRBV28,TRBJ1-4,.,CASSLAGRNSEKLFF,TGTGCCAGCAGTTTAGCCGGGAGGAACAGTGAAAAACTGTTTTTT
few,TRBV12-3/TRBV12-4,TRBJ2-7,TRBD2,CASSFRAGGFNEQYF,TGTGCCAGCAGTTTTCGAGCGGGGGGGTTTAACGAGCAGTACTTC
few,TRBV6-6,TRBJ1-1,TRBD1,CASSSRDRGRAEAFF,TGTGCCAGCAGTTCCCGTGACAGGGGGCGCGCTGAAGCTTTCTTT